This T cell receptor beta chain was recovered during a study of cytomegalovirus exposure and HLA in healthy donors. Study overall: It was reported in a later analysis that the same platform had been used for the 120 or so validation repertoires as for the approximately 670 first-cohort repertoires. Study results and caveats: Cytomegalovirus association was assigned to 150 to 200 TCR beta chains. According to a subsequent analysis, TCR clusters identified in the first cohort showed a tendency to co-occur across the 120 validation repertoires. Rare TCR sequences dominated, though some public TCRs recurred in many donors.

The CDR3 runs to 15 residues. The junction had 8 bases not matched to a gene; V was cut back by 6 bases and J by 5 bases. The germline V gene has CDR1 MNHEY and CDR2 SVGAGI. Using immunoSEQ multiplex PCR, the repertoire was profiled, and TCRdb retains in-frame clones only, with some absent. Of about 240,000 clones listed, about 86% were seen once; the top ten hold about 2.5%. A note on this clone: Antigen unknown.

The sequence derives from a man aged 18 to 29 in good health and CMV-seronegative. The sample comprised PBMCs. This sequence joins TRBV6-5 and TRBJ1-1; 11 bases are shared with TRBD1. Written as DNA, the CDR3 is TGTGCCAGCAGAAGACGGACAGGGGGCGAAACTGAAGCTTTCTTT. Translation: CASRRRTGGETEAFF.